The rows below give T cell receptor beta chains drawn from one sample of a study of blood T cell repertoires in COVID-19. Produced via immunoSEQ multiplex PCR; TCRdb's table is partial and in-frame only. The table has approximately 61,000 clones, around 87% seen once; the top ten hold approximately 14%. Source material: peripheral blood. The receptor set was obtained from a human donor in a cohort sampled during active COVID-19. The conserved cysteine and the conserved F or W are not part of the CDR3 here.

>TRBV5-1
ASSVPPPGTVNEQF
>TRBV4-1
ASSHSLTGATYEQY
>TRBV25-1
ASSEYVASEQY
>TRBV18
ASSPPGTGTYEQY
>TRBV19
ASSQEAGTGKSNEKLF
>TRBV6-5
ASSRTGIQETQY
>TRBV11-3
ASSWGRDSPLH
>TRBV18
ASSLAQGVVQF
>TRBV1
TSSQNGLAGVAREVNTGELF
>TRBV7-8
ASSLEWRRGPSGNTIY
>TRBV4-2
ASSQGLAAIYEQY
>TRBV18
ASSPLLAGVPEQY
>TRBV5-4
ASSSTGTPEAF
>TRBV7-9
ASSLGQGFYNSPLH